A single TCR beta chain is shown here with its context. What it recognizes is unknown. These data belong to a study of T cells in Graves' hyperthyroidism and ophthalmopathy. Study results and limitations: Most clonotypes expanded in the thyroid (above 0.001) were also present in blood.

The CDR3 covers 15 residues. V was pared by 7 bases and J by 2 bases, with 18 bases between. The V gene's germline CDR1 is MNHEY and CDR2 SVGEGT. From RNA transcripts, TCR beta CDR3 regions were amplified. HTBI primers drove first-round RT-PCR of the TCR CDR3. TCRdb reprocessed the multiplex PCR reads via MiXCR and lists one record per CDR3 protein. The repertoire consists of roughly 400,000 distinct CDR3 sequences, with around a quarter occurring once and the leading ten covering less than 75%. Patients aged 18 to 65 had newly diagnosed hyperthyroidism that had lasted under 2 months. Reasons for excluding patients were uncontrolled infection, other autoimmune disease, pregnancy or lactation.

The receptor's source is a man aged 45 to 65 with Graves' hyperthyroidism. Sequenced: blood. The chain links TRBV6-2 or TRBV6-3 to TRBJ2-7; D possibly corresponds to TRBD2 (6 bases). CDR3 residues: CASIPPGLPPYEQYF. CDR3 sequence (DNA): TGTGCCAGCATTCCGCCGGGACTGCCACCCTACGAGCAGTACTTC.